Sequencing of this T cell receptor beta chain was carried out in a study of T cell clones after liver transplantation. Using immunoSEQ multiplex PCR, the repertoire was profiled, and TCRdb retains in-frame clones only, with some absent. Seen here are roughly 65,000 clones, about 92% observed once, and the top ten hold 0.75% to 1%. With V trimmed by 0 bases and J by 5 bases, 12 bases remained unmatched. CDR3 length: 18 residues. The V gene's germline CDR1 is SGHAT and CDR2 FQNNGV. This chain connects TRBV11-2 to TRBJ1-4; TRBD1 aligns across 7 bases. The receptor comes from a human patient who received a liver transplant. Some T cells may be supplied by the graft donor. The specimen comprised CD4+ T cells from blood, sampled about 26 months after liver transplant. The CDR3 here is CASSLDSRLGGRNEKLFF. Written as DNA, the CDR3 is TGTGCCAGCAGCTTAGATTCCCGGTTAGGGGGCCGAAATGAAAAACTGTTTTTT.